These T cell receptor beta chains were read from a single sample in a study of CXCR3-negative and CXCR3-positive naive CD8 T cells. After re-calling the 5' RACE reads, TCRdb lists one entry per CDR3 protein, DNA absent. This listing includes 110,000 or so distinct CDR3 sequences. Sequenced material: naive CXCR3+ CD8+ T cells from blood. The receptors were sampled from a human donor in good health. Some clones in this sample may be carry-over from other donors' samples. Each CDR3 is given with its conserved first and last residue.

cdr3_aa j_call v_call
CASSKGGPITATNEKLFF TRBJ1-4 TRBV21-1
CATSSSAGGWDEQFF TRBJ2-1 TRBV15
CASSRVAGSSYNEQFF TRBJ2-1 TRBV28
CASSFERTYGSYEQYF TRBJ2-7 TRBV28
CASSVTSGADWFYNEQFF TRBJ2-1 TRBV19
CASSQDSGDKINEKLFF TRBJ1-4 TRBV3-2
CASSYWGGSNQPQHF TRBJ1-5 TRBV6-2/TRBV6-3
CSVGRDFSTDTQYF TRBJ2-3 TRBV29-1
CASSFTSGRFGEQFF TRBJ2-1 TRBV11-1
CASSIGVTEQFF TRBJ2-1 TRBV19
CASSPPVGTLYGYTF TRBJ1-2 TRBV25-1
CASSLTSGPARNTEAFF TRBJ1-1 TRBV5-1
CASSTPATYEQYF TRBJ2-7 TRBV7-9
CASSPPGTTNEQFF TRBJ2-1 TRBV18
CASTASGGPYNEQFF TRBJ2-1 TRBV6-2/TRBV6-3
CASSEVVSPSAVNEQFF TRBJ2-1 TRBV2